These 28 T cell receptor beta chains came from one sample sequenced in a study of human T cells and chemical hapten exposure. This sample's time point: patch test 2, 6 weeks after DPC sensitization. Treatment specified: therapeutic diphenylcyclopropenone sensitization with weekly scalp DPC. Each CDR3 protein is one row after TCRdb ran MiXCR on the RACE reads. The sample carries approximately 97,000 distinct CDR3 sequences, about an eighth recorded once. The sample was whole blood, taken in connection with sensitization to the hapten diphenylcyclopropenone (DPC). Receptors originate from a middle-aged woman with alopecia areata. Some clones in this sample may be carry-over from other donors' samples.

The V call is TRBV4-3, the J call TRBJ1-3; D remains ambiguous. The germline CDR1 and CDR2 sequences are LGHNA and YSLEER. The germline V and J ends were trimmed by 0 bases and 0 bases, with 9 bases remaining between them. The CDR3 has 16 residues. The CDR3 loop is CASSQDNTHSGNTIYF. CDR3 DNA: TGCGCCAGCAGCCAAGACAACACCCACTCTGGAAACACCATATATTTT.

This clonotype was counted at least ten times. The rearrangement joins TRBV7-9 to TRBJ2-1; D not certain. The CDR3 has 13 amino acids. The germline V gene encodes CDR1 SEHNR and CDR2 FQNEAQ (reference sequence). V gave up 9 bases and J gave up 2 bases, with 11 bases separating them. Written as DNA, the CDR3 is TGTGCCAGTAGTCGGGCAGCCTACAATGAGCAGTTCTTC. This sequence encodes CASSRAAYNEQFF.

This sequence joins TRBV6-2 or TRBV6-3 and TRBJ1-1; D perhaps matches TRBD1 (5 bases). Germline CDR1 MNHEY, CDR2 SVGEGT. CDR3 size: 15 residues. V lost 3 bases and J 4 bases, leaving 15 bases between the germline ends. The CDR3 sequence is CASSYATGTITEAFF. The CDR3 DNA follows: TGTGCCAGCAGTTATGCCACCGGGACGATCACTGAAGCTTTCTTT.

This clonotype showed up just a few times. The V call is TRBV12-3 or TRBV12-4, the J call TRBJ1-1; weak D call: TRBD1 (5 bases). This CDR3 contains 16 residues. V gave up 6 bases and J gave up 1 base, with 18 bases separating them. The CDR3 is CASSLRDGRGNTEAFF. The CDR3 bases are TGTGCCAGCAGCCTCCGGGACGGCCGGGGGAACACTGAAGCTTTCTTT.

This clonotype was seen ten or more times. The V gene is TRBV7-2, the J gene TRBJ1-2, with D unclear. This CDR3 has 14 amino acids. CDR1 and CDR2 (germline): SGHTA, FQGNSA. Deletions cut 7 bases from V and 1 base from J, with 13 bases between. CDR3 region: CASTYGRDNYGYTF. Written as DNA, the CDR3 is TGTGCCAGCACCTACGGTCGCGATAACTATGGCTACACCTTC.

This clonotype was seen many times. This chain's CDR3 is CASEGQLLTAEAFF. For the CDR3, the DNA is TGTGCCAGCGAAGGACAGCTTTTAACAGCTGAAGCTTTCTTT. J is TRBJ1-1 and V is TRBV6-2 or TRBV6-3; D is possibly TRBD1 (6 bases). The CDR3 sequence is 14 residues long. Germline assignment: CDR1 MNHEY and CDR2 SVGEGT. Trimming shortened V by 8 bases and J by 6 bases, and 19 bases separated the two germline ends.

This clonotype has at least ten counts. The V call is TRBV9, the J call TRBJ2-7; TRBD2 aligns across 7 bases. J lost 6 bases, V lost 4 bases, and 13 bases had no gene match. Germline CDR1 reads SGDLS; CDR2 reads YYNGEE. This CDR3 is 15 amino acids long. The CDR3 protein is CASSPFIDGGSEQYF. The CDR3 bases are TGTGCCAGCAGCCCATTCATCGACGGGGGGAGCGAGCAGTACTTC.

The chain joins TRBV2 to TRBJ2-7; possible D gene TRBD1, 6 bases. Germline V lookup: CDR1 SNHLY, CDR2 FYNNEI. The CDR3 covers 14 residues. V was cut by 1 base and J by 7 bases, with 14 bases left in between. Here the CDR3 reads CASSEGGGAGEQYF. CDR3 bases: TGTGCCAGCAGTGAAGGTGGGGGCGCTGGGGAGCAGTACTTC.

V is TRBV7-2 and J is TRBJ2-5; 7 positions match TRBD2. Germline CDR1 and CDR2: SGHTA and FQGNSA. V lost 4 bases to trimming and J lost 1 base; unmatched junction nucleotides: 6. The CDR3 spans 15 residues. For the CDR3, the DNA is TGTGCCAGCAGCTACTACTCGGGGGGCCAAGAGACCCAGTACTTC. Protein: CASSYYSGGQETQYF.

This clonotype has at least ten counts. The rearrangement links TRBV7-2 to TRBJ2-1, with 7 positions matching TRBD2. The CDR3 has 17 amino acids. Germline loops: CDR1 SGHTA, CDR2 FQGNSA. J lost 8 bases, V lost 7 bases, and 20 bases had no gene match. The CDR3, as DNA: TGTGCCAGCAACCCCAACCCGGCGGGAGCAAGAGGGGATGAGCAGTTCTTC. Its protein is CASNPNPAGARGDEQFF.

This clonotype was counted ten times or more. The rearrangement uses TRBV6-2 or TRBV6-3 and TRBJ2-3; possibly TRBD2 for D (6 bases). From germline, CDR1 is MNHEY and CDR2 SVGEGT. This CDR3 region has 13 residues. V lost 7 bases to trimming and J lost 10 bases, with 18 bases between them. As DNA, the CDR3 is TGTGCCAGCAATAACCCCGGGACTTTTGCGCAGTATTTT. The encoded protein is CASNNPGTFAQYF.

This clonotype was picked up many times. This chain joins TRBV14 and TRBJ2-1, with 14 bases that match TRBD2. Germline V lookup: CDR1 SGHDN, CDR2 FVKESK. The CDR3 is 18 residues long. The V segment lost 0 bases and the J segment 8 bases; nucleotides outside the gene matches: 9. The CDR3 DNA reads TGTGCCAGCAGCCAAGATTTCCGGACTAGCGGGAGGAAAGATGAGCAGTTCTTC. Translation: CASSQDFRTSGRKDEQFF.

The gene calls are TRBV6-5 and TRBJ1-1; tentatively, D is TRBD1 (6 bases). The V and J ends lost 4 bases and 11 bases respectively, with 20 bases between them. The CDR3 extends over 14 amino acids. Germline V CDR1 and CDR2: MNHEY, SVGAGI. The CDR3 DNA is TGTGCCAGCAGTTCTAACGGACAGACCCATGGGGCTTTCTTT. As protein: CASSSNGQTHGAFF.

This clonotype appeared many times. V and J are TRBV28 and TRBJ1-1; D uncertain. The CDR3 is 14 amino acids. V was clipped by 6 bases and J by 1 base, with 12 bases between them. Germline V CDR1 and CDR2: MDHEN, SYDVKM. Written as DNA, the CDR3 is TGTGCCAGCAGCAGAGCTCTGGGGAACACTGAAGCTTTCTTT. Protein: CASSRALGNTEAFF.

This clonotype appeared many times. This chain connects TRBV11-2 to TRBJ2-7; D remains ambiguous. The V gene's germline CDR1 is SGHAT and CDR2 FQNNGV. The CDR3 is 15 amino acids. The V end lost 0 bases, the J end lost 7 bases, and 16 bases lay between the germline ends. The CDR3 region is CASSLDPPERREQYF. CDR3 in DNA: TGTGCCAGCAGCTTAGACCCCCCCGAGCGCCGGGAGCAGTACTTC. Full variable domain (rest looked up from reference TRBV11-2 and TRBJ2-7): EAGVAQSPRYKIIEKRQSVAFWCNPISGHATLYWYQQILGQGPKLLIQFQNNGVVDDSQLPKDRFSAERLKGVDSTLKIQPAKLEDSAVYLCASSLDPPERREQYFGPGTRLTVT.

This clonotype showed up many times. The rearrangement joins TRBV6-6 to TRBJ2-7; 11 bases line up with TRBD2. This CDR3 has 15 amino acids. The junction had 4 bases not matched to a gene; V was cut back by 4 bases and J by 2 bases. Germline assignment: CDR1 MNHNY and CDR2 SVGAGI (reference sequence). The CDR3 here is CASSFSTSGAYEQYF. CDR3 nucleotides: TGTGCCAGCAGTTTTTCGACTAGCGGGGCCTACGAGCAGTACTTC.

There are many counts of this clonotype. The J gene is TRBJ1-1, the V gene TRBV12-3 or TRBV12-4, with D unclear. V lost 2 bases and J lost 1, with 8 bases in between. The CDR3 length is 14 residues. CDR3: CASSLLGKNTEAFF. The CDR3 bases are TGTGCCAGCAGTTTACTAGGCAAGAACACTGAAGCTTTCTTT.

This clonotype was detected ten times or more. CDR3 sequence reads: CASSLALPPEQYF. The CDR3 nucleotides are TGTGCCAGCAGCTTAGCCCTACCTCCCGAGCAGTACTTC. The chain carries TRBV7-2 and TRBJ2-7; D uncertain. V was clipped by 0 bases and J by 6 bases, with 9 bases between them. Germline V gene data show CDR1 as SGHTA and CDR2 as FQGNSA. The CDR3 consists of 13 residues.

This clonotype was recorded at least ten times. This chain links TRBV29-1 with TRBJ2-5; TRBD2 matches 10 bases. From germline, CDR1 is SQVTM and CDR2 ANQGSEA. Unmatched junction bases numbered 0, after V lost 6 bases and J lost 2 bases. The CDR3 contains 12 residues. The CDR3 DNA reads TGCAGCGTGGGACTAGCGCAAGAGACCCAGTACTTC. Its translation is CSVGLAQETQYF.

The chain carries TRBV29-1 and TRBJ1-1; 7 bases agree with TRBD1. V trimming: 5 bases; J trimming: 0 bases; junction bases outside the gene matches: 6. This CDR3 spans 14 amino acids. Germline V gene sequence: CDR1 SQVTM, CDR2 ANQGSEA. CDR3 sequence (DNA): TGCAGCGTTCGACAGGGACCAGTGAACACTGAAGCTTTCTTT. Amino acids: CSVRQGPVNTEAFF.

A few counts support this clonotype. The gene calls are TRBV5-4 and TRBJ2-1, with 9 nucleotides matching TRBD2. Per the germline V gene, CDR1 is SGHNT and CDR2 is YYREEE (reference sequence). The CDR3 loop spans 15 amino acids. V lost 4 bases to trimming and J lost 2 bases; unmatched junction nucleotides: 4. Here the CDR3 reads CASSRASGAYNEQFF. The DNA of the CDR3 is TGTGCCAGCAGCCGGGCTAGCGGGGCCTACAATGAGCAGTTCTTC.

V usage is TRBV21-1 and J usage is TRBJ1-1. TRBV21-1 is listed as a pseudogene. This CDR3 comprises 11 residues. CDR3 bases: TGTGCCAGCAGCAAGAACACTGAAGCTTTCTTT. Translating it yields CASSKNTEAFF.

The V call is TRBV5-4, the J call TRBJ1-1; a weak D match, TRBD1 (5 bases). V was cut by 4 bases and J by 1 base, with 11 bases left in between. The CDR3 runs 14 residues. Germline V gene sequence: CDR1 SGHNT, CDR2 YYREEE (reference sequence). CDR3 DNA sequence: TGTGCCAGCAGCCCGGAGACAGCGAACACTGAAGCTTTCTTT. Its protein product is CASSPETANTEAFF.

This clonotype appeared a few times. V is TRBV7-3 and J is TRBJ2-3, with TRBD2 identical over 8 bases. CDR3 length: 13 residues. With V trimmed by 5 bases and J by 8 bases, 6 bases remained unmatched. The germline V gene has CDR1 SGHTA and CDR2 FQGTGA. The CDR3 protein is CASSMTSEATQYF. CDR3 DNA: TGTGCCAGCAGCATGACTAGCGAGGCTACGCAGTATTTT.

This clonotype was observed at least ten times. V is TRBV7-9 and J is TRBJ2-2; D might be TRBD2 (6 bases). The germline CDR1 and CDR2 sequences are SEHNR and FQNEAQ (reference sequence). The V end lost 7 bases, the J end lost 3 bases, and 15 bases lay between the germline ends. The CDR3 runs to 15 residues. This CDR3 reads CASTFGGLHTGELFF. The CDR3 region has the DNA TGTGCCAGCACTTTCGGGGGACTTCACACCGGGGAGCTGTTTTTT.

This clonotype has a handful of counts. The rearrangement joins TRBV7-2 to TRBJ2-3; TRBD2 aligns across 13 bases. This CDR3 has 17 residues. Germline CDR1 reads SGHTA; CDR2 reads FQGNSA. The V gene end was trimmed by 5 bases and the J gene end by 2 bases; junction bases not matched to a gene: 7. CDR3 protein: CASSGEGLAGHTDTQYF. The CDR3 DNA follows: TGTGCCAGCAGCGGGGAGGGACTAGCGGGACACACAGATACGCAGTATTTT.

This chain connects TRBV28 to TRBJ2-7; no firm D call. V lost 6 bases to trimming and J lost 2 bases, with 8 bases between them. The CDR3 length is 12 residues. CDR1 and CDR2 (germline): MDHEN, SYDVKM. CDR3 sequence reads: CASSPTAYEQYF. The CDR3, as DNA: TGTGCCAGCAGCCCCACCGCCTACGAGCAGTACTTC.

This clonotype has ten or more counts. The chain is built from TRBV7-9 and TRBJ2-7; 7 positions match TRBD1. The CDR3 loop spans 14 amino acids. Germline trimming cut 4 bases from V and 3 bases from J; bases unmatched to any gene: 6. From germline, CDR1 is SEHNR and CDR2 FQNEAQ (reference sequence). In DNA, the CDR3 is TGTGCCAGCAGCTCCCGGGACAGATTCTACGAGCAGTACTTC. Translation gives CASSSRDRFYEQYF.